The 4 T cell receptor beta chains given below trace back to one sample, sequenced in a study of cytomegalovirus exposure and HLA in healthy donors (TCRdb year 2017). Library prep was done by the immunoSEQ multiplex PCR assay. A mixture of 60 forward primers for TCR Vbeta segments and 13 reverse primers for TCR Jbeta segments was used in the multiplex PCR. This immuneACCESS table, as held by TCRdb, lists in-frame sequences with V and J called but not all clones. Of the missing ones, under half trace to an unresolved V gene in checked studies; the others have no known cause. Here the sample has 100,000 to 120,000 clones; 70% to 75% occur a single time. The leading ten clones occupy around 1.2% of the sample. What was sequenced was PBMCs. These receptors were obtained from a man aged 35-49 years in good health and CMV-seronegative.

The chain recombines TRBV6-5 with TRBJ1-1, with 8 bases fitting TRBD1. CDR1 is MNHEY and CDR2 is SVGAGI in the germline V gene. V shed 5 bases and J 8 bases; nucleotides not matched to a gene: 4. This CDR3 has 12 amino acids. CDR3 protein: CASSRRTGEAFF. DNA of the CDR3: TGTGCCAGCAGTCGCCGGACAGGGGAAGCTTTCTTT.

The J gene is TRBJ2-5, the V gene TRBV19, with a weak D call TRBD1 (5 bases). Germline V gene lookup returns CDR1 LNHDA and CDR2 SQIVND (reference sequence). The CDR3 runs to 14 residues. Trimming took 1 base from V and 5 from J, leaving 11 bases between them. This CDR3 reads CASSIGAGMETQYF. The CDR3, as DNA: TGTGCCAGTAGTATAGGTGCAGGGATGGAGACCCAGTACTTC.

This sequence joins TRBV10-3 and TRBJ2-7; D is unresolved. V shed 2 bases and J shed 0 bases, with 11 bases lying between them. Germline V gene sequence: CDR1 ENHRY, CDR2 SYGVKD. The CDR3 length is 15 residues. CDR3: CAISEGLRVSYEQYF. CDR3 in DNA: TGTGCCATCAGTGAGGGGTTACGGGTCTCCTACGAGCAGTACTTC.

V usage is TRBV11-2 and J usage is TRBJ2-5; 11 nucleotides match TRBD2. Per the germline V gene, CDR1 is SGHAT and CDR2 is FQNNGV. The CDR3 covers 16 residues. Trimming cost V 3 bases and J 4 bases; bases outside gene matches: 7. CDR3 protein: CASSFRLAGMGETQYF. CDR3 nucleotides: TGTGCCAGCAGCTTTAGACTAGCGGGGATGGGAGAGACCCAGTACTTC.